A selection of T cell receptor beta chains follows, all from one sample in a study of cytomegalovirus exposure and HLA in healthy donors. Using immunoSEQ multiplex PCR, the repertoire was profiled, and TCRdb retains in-frame clones only, with some absent. The table records roughly 150,000 clones, nearly 70% of them present only once. Sequences were obtained from PBMCs. All receptors come from a man younger than 45 in good health and CMV-seropositive. Each CDR3 is given with its conserved first and last residue. D genes are given only for firm matches. Only part of the rows carry a size: once, few, many, or a class if the clone is expanded.

d_gene	v_gene	j_gene	abundance	CDR3nt	CDR3aa
-	TRBV28	TRBJ2-1	-	TGTGCCAGCAGTCGACCCGGGACAAGGGTCAATGAGCAGTTCTTC	CASSRPGTRVNEQFF
TRBD2	TRBV6-5	TRBJ2-7	-	TGTGCCAGCACCACGCTAGCGGGGAATTCCTACGAGCAGTACTTC	CASTTLAGNSYEQYF
-	TRBV9	TRBJ2-1	-	TGTGCCAGCAGCGTTCGGGAGTACTCCTACAATGAGCAGTTCTTC	CASSVREYSYNEQFF
TRBD1	TRBV19	TRBJ2-7	-	TGTGCCAGTAGTATAGGTGGACAGGGGACCAACGAGCAGTACTTC	CASSIGGQGTNEQYF
-	TRBV28	TRBJ2-7	few	TGTGCCAGCAGTTTACCAGCCTACGAGCAGTACTTC	CASSLPAYEQYF
TRBD1	TRBV6-6	TRBJ1-1	-	TGTGCCAGCAGTTACCTAAGGACAGGGGTGAACACTGAAGCTTTCTTT	CASSYLRTGVNTEAFF
-	TRBV27	TRBJ1-5	few	TGTGCCAGTAAGGGGGTAGGACTTAGCAATCAGCCCCAGCATTTT	CASKGVGLSNQPQHF
TRBD1	TRBV4-1	TRBJ2-4	-	TGCGCCAGCAGCCAACCTGGGGACAGCAAAAACATTCAGTACTTC	CASSQPGDSKNIQYF
-	TRBV29-1	TRBJ1-1	few	TGCAGCGTTGAAGATCGCGGGGGAGGGAGCACTGAAGCTTTCTTT	CSVEDRGGGSTEAFF
-	TRBV10-1	TRBJ2-1	once	TGCGCCAGCCGACACGGATCAAGCTCCTACAATGAGCAGTTCTTC	CASRHGSSSYNEQFF
TRBD1	TRBV19	TRBJ2-2	-	TGTGCCAGTAGTACCAACTCCGGGACAGGGTACACCGGGGAGCTGTTTTTT	CASSTNSGTGYTGELFF
-	TRBV4-1	TRBJ1-4	-	TGCGCCAGCAGGAGGGTCGGAACAGTCTATGAAAAACTGTTTTTT	CASRRVGTVYEKLFF
TRBD2	TRBV11-2	TRBJ2-7	-	TGTGCCAGCAGCCCATCCGTTAGCGGGAGATCGTACGAGCAGTACTTC	CASSPSVSGRSYEQYF
-	TRBV19	TRBJ2-5	-	TGTGCCAGTAGTAACTCGCGAGAGACCCAGTACTTC	CASSNSRETQYF
TRBD1	TRBV2	TRBJ1-5	-	TGTGCCAGCGGCGACAGGGAAAATCAGCCCCAGCATTTT	CASGDRENQPQHF
-	TRBV7-6	TRBJ2-7	-	TGTGCCAGCAGCCGAGGGGGAAACTCCTACGAGCAGTACTTC	CASSRGGNSYEQYF
TRBD1	TRBV19	TRBJ1-1	-	TGTGCCAGTAGTGGACAGGGAAGCGGGACTGAAGCTTTCTTT	CASSGQGSGTEAFF
-	TRBV5-6	TRBJ1-2	-	TGTGCCAGCAGCGGGAGTATGCGCTACACCTTC	CASSGSMRYTF
-	TRBV7-6	TRBJ2-7	-	TGTGCCAGCAGCTTGGGCGGGGAACAGGCGTTTGGCGAGCAGTACTTC	CASSLGGEQAFGEQYF
TRBD2	TRBV5-6	TRBJ2-7	-	TGTGCCAGCAGCCATGCGGGACTAGCCGTCGAGCAGTACTTC	CASSHAGLAVEQYF
-	TRBV28	TRBJ1-2	-	TGTGCCAGCAGTCAACAGGGCTATGGCTACACCTTC	CASSQQGYGYTF
-	TRBV13	TRBJ1-1	few	TGTGCCAGCAGTTTGGTGCGTGAAGCTTTCTTT	CASSLVREAFF
-	TRBV5-1	TRBJ2-7	-	TGCGCCCCGAGTCCTGCAGGGCTGATCTACGAGCAGTACTTC	CAPSPAGLIYEQYF
-	TRBV28	TRBJ1-6	once	TGTGCCAGCAGTTTATTCGGGGGGCTTCCCTCTTCTTCACCCCTCCACTTT	CASSLFGGLPSSSPLHF
TRBD2	TRBV4-2	TRBJ2-7	-	TGTGCCAGCAGCCGGATGATAGGACTAGGGGCCTACGAGCAGTACTTC	CASSRMIGLGAYEQYF
-	TRBV30	TRBJ1-5	-	TGTGCCTGGAGTCTCAGGGCGAATCAGCCCCAGCATTTT	CAWSLRANQPQHF
-	TRBV6-1	TRBJ2-7	few	TGTGCCAGCAGTGAAAGGGGTTCCTACGAGCAGTACTTC	CASSERGSYEQYF
TRBD2	TRBV19	TRBJ2-1	-	TGTGCCAGTAGTATAGTAGGGGGACTAGGCAACAATGAGCAGTTCTTC	CASSIVGGLGNNEQFF
TRBD2	TRBV9	TRBJ2-7	once	TGTGCCAGCAGCTCCGGACTAGCGGGACCTTGGCGGGAGCAGTACTTC	CASSSGLAGPWREQYF
TRBD1	TRBV10-3	TRBJ1-1	few	TGTGCCATAGCGACAGGGCAAGGGAACACTGAAGCTTTCTTT	CAIATGQGNTEAFF
-	TRBV30	TRBJ1-1	few	TGTGCCTGGAGTGACATCACCCTGAACACTGAAGCTTTCTTT	CAWSDITLNTEAFF
TRBD2	TRBV4-2	TRBJ2-1	-	TGTGCCAGCAGCCAACTGACTAGCGGGAGTAATGAGCAGTTCTTC	CASSQLTSGSNEQFF
-	TRBV6-5	TRBJ1-1	-	TGTGCCAGTTCCTCAGGCCTCAAAGATTCTGAAGCTTTCTTT	CASSSGLKDSEAFF
-	TRBV5-6	TRBJ2-7	once	TGTGCCAGCAGCTCGGAGCACGAGCAGTACTTC	CASSSEHEQYF
TRBD1	TRBV7-2	TRBJ1-1	-	TGTGCCAGCAGTCTGGACAGGGGGCGTACCACTGAAGCTTTCTTT	CASSLDRGRTTEAFF
-	TRBV2	TRBJ1-1	-	TGTGCCAGCTCCACGGGGGGGATGGCTTTCTTT	CASSTGGMAFF
TRBD1	TRBV28	TRBJ1-4	-	TGTGCCATACCGGGACAGGGAGGTGAAAAACTGTTTTTT	CAIPGQGGEKLFF
TRBD2	TRBV6-6	TRBJ2-1	-	TGTGCCAGCAGCCTCCTTGGGGGGGGCTCCTACAATGAGCAGTTCTTC	CASSLLGGGSYNEQFF
-	TRBV7-9	TRBJ2-7	-	TGTTCCAGCAGCCCGTCTCGAGACTACGAGCAGTACTTC	CSSSPSRDYEQYF
-	TRBV2	TRBJ2-5	few	TGTGCCAGCAAGGGACAAGTTCAAGAGACCCAGTACTTC	CASKGQVQETQYF
TRBD1	TRBV6-5	TRBJ2-7	-	TGTGCCAGCAGACCTGGTACAGGGGTTATCTACGAGCAGTACTTC	CASRPGTGVIYEQYF
TRBD2	TRBV4-1	TRBJ2-3	few	TGTGCCAGCAGCCAAGATCTAGCGGGAGGCACAGATACGCAGTATTTT	CASSQDLAGGTDTQYF
TRBD2	TRBV9	TRBJ2-2	-	TGTGCCAGCAGCGGAACTAGCGGACGCATCGGGGAGCTGTTTTTT	CASSGTSGRIGELFF
TRBD2	TRBV6-5	TRBJ2-2	-	TGTGCCATAGTAGCGGGCACCGGGGAGCTGTTTTTT	CAIVAGTGELFF
-	TRBV2	TRBJ2-7	-	TGTGCCAGCAGTGGAGCTCCCGACGAGCAGTACTTC	CASSGAPDEQYF
-	TRBV7-9	TRBJ1-1	-	TGTGCCAGCTCAAGGGGGACTGAAGCTTTCTTT	CASSRGTEAFF
-	TRBV25-1	TRBJ1-2	-	TGTGCCAGCAGTGAATTAGGGGGAACTAACTATGGCTACACCTTC	CASSELGGTNYGYTF
-	TRBV19	TRBJ1-2	-	TGTGCCAGTAGTATAGTTGCAGGGCCGGACTATGGCTACACCTTC	CASSIVAGPDYGYTF